The present T cell receptor (beta chain) was sequenced within a study of T cell responses to AZD1222 COVID-19 vaccine. For the study at large: Second-dose intervals of approximately 4 or approximately 12 weeks were pooled.

V gave up 2 bases and J gave up 0 bases, with 8 bases separating them. The CDR3 length is 15 residues. Germline V gives CDR1 LNHDA, CDR2 SQIVND (reference sequence). This clone has only one observation. Its antigen is not identified. The data were produced by immunoSEQ multiplex PCR, yet TCRdb's version contains in-frame clones alone and is incomplete. The sample contains 54,000 or so clones, approximately 89% of which appear only once. Points from the study as a whole: Sampling that yielded the repertoires occurred only after the peak T cell response.

V and J are TRBV19 and TRBJ2-1; D call uncertain. This sample comprised peripheral blood, obtained on day 0 of AZD1222 vaccination. This clonotype originated in an adult in good health. Here the CDR3 DNA reads TGTGCCAGTAGTATACCACATAGCTCCTACAATGAGCAGTTCTTC. Its translation: CASSIPHSSYNEQFF.